The clone carrying this TCR beta chain was counted ten times or more. TCRdb re-called the RACE reads with MiXCR, one entry per CDR3 protein. In the table there are nearly 55,000 distinct CDR3 sequences, 7.5% to 10% of which are singletons. Time point defined: patch test 2, 6 weeks after DPC sensitization. As for treatment: therapeutic diphenylcyclopropenone sensitization with weekly scalp DPC. These data come from a study of human T cells and chemical hapten exposure. The sequencing here drew on whole blood, taken in connection with sensitization to the hapten diphenylcyclopropenone (DPC). This clonotype originated in a woman aged 45-65 years with alopecia areata. Some clones in this sample may be carry-over from other donors' samples.

In DNA form, the CDR3 reads TGTGCCAGCAGTTTTGACTTTAACACTGAAGCTTTCTTT. Protein product: CASSFDFNTEAFF. The chain combines TRBV28 with TRBJ1-1; the D is unclear. Germline CDR1 and CDR2: MDHEN and SYDVKM. V shed 3 bases and J shed 2 bases, with 7 bases lying between them. The length of the CDR3 is 13 residues. The full variable domain, completed using reference TRBV28 and TRBJ1-1, is DVKVTQSSRYLVKRTGEKVFLECVQDMDHENMFWYRQDPGLGLRLIYFSYDVKMKEKGDIPEGYSVSREKKERFSLILESASTNQTSMYLCASSFDFNTEAFFGQGTRLTVV.